The next 14 T cell receptor beta chains were all read from a single sample in a study of blood T cells in healthy people across ages. The use of a sample-barcoded 5' primer and a J-beta primer mix characterized a second PCR of roughly 7 to 11 cycles. Each CDR3 protein is one row after TCRdb ran MiXCR on the 5' RACE reads. This table has hundreds of thousands of distinct CDR3 sequences, approximately 29% appearing once. Sequencing was carried out using blood. Receptors originate from a woman at least 80 years old in good health.

This clonotype was recorded many times. This chain uses TRBV20-1 with TRBJ2-3; D uncertain. This CDR3 contains 12 residues. CDR1 and CDR2 (germline): DFQATT, SNEGSKA (reference sequence). The V end lost 1 base, the J end lost 5 bases, and 7 bases lay between the germline ends. The CDR3 loop reads CSARVSLDTQYF. CDR3 DNA: TGCAGTGCTAGAGTCTCCTTAGATACGCAGTATTTT.

The chain has TRBV27 and TRBJ2-1; TRBD2 is a possible D gene (7 bases). Germline values: CDR1 MNHEY, CDR2 SMNVEV (reference sequence). V lost 10 bases, J lost 0 bases, and 19 bases lay in between. This CDR3 comprises 16 residues. Here the CDR3 reads CATVGGASSSYNEQFF. CDR3 bases: TGTGCCACCGTGGGGGGGGCTTCAAGCTCCTACAATGAGCAGTTCTTC.

A few counts support this clonotype. V usage is TRBV2 and J usage is TRBJ1-5; D is unclear. Germline-derived CDR1 and CDR2 are SNHLY and FYNNEI. V was trimmed by 8 bases and J by 6 bases, leaving 20 bases between them. CDR3 length: 15 amino acids. The CDR3 nucleotides read TGTGCCAGCGACCCCGGAACTGGGAACGGTCAGCCCCAGCATTTT. This gives the protein CASDPGTGNGQPQHF.

This clonotype was observed a few times. The V call is TRBV3-1, the J call TRBJ1-1; TRBD1 matches 8 bases. Germline V gene lookup returns CDR1 LGHDT and CDR2 YNNKEL (reference sequence). With V trimmed by 3 bases and J by 0 bases, 3 bases remained unmatched. This CDR3 is 15 amino acids long. The chain's CDR3 is CASSQPTGVNTEAFF. The CDR3 nucleotides read TGTGCCAGCAGCCAGCCGACAGGGGTGAACACTGAAGCTTTCTTT.

The chain couples TRBV12-3 or TRBV12-4 to TRBJ2-3, with D possibly called TRBD1 or TRBD2 (5 bases each). V was clipped by 5 bases and J by 1 base, with 22 bases between them. The CDR3 runs 18 residues. The DNA of the CDR3 is TGTGCCAGCAGTAGTCCTAGAGGGGCCGGGTTGGGCACAGATACGCAGTATTTT. It specifies CASSSPRGAGLGTDTQYF.

This clonotype was observed at least ten times. This chain links TRBV21-1 with TRBJ2-1. TRBV21-1 is a listed pseudogene. The CDR3 sequence is 14 residues long. This CDR3 is CASSKDATYNEQFF. In DNA form, the CDR3 reads TGTGCCAGCAGCAAAGACGCTACTTACAATGAGCAGTTCTTC.

This clonotype was seen more than once but under ten times. This may be a read error, as it is one base from a much larger clone. The chain is built from TRBV12-3 or TRBV12-4 and TRBJ2-4; D gene ambiguous. The CDR3 runs 14 residues. This chain's CDR3 is CASSLSSAKDIQYF. Here the CDR3 DNA reads TGTGCCAGCAGTTTGAGTTCCGCCAAAGACATTCAGTACTTC.

The chain employs TRBV12-3 or TRBV12-4 and TRBJ2-3; the D gene is possibly TRBD2 (6 bases). This CDR3 has 16 residues. V was clipped by 6 bases and J by 4 bases, with 20 bases between them. This CDR3 is CASSSRDGASADTQYF. The CDR3 bases are TGTGCCAGCAGCTCTCGGGATGGGGCTAGCGCAGATACGCAGTATTTT.

The rearrangement joins TRBV5-1 to TRBJ2-1; 9 nucleotides line up with TRBD2. TRBJ2-7 explains the end of the DNA better; the J call may be wrong. The CDR3 runs to 16 residues. Germline V CDR1 and CDR2: SGHRS, YFSETQ. CDR3 residues: CASSTPKAGGPYEQYF. The CDR3 DNA reads as TGCGCCAGCAGCACCCCTAAAGCGGGGGGCCCCTACGAGCAGTACTTC.

This clonotype was seen more than once but under ten times. The chain is built from TRBV18 and TRBJ1-1; 9 bases map to TRBD1. Germline trimming cut 8 bases from V and 5 bases from J; bases unmatched to any gene: 6. CDR1 and CDR2 (germline): KGHSH, LQKENI. The CDR3 extends over 13 amino acids. DNA for the CDR3: TGTGCCAGCGACCGGACAGGGGAGACTGAAGCTTTCTTT. This translates into CASDRTGETEAFF.

This clonotype was detected ten times or more. The CDR3 loop is CASSVRDRGQETQYF. CDR3 DNA sequence: TGTGCCAGCAGCGTCCGGGACAGGGGGCAAGAGACCCAGTACTTC. The rearrangement links TRBV7-8 to TRBJ2-5, with 11 positions matching TRBD1. The CDR3 extends over 15 amino acids. Germline lookup yields CDR1 SGHVS and CDR2 FQNEAQ. Trimming at V came to 5 bases and at J to 2 bases, leaving 4 bases not matched to a gene.

This clonotype has only one observation. The chain joins TRBV7-3 to TRBJ1-2; possible D gene TRBD1, 6 bases. The germline V gene encodes CDR1 SGHTA and CDR2 FQGTGA. The V gene lost 3 bases and the J gene lost 0 bases, with 17 bases spanning the gap. This CDR3 has 17 residues. CDR3: CASSFDPNQGTNYGYTF. Written as DNA, the CDR3 is TGTGCCAGCAGCTTCGACCCGAACCAGGGGACTAACTATGGCTACACCTTC. The entire variable domain, with the rest obtained from reference TRBV7-3 and TRBJ1-2, is as follows: GAGVSQTPSNKVTEKGKYVELRCDPISGHTALYWYRQSLGQGPEFLIYFQGTGAADDSGLPNDRFFAVRPEGSVSTLKIQRTERGDSAVYLCASSFDPNQGTNYGYTFGSGTRLTVV.

The rearrangement uses TRBV2 and TRBJ2-1; 13 nucleotides line up with TRBD2. The CDR3 sequence is 15 residues long. V lost 8 bases, J lost 12 bases, and 13 bases stayed unmatched. Germline lookup yields CDR1 SNHLY and CDR2 FYNNEI. The CDR3 protein is CASVPGLAGSGGQFF. The DNA for the CDR3 is TGTGCCAGCGTACCGGGACTAGCGGGATCGGGTGGGCAGTTCTTC. Filled out from reference TRBV2 and TRBJ2-1, the complete variable domain reads EPEVTQTPSHQVTQMGQEVILRCVPISNHLYFYWYRQILGQKVEFLVSFYNNEISEKSEIFDDQFSVERPDGSNFTLKIRSTKLEDSAMYFCASVPGLAGSGGQFFGPGTRLTVL.

CDR3 nucleotide sequence: TGTGCCACCGCGGACAGGGCGAATCAGCCCCAGCATTTT. Its translation is CATADRANQPQHF. V and J are TRBV6-2 or TRBV6-3 and TRBJ1-5; 8 bases map to TRBD1. Germline V gene data show CDR1 as MNHEY and CDR2 as SVGEGT. With V trimmed by 10 bases and J by 4 bases, 6 bases remained unmatched. CDR3 size: 13 residues.